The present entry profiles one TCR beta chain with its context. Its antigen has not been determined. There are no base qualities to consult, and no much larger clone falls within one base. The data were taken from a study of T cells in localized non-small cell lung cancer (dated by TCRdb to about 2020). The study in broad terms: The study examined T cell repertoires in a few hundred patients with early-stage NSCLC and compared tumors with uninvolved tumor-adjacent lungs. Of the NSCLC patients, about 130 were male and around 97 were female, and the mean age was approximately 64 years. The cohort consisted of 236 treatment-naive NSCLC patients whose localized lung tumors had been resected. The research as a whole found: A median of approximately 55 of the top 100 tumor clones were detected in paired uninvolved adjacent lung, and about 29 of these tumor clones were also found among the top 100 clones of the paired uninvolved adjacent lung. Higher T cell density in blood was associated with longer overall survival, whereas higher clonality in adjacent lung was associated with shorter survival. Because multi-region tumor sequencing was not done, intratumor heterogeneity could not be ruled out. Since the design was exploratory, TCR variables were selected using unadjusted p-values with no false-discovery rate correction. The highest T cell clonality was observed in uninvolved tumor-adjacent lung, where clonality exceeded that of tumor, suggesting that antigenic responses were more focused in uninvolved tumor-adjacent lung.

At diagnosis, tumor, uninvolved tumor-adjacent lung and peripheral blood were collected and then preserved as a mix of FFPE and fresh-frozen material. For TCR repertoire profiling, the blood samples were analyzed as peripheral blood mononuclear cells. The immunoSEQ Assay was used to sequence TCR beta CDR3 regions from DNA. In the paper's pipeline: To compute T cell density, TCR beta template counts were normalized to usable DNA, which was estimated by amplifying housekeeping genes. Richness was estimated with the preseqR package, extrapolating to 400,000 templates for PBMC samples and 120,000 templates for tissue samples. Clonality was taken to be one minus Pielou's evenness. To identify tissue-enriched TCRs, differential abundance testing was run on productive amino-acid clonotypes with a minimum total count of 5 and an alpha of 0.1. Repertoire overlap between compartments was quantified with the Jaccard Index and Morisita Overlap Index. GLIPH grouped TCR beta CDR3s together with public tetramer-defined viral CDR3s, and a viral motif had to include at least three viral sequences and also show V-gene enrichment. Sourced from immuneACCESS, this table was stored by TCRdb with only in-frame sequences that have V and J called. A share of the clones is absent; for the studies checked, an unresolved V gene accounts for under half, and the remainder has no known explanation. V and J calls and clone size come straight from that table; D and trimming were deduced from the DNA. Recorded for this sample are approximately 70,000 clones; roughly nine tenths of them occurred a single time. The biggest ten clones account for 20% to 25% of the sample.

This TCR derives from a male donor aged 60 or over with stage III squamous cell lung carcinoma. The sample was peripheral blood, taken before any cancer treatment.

CDR3 protein: CASSAQGATNEKLFF. The nucleotide sequence reads TGTGCCAGCAGTGCGCAGGGGGCAACTAATGAAAAACTGTTTTTT. This receptor chain uses TRBV28 and TRBJ1-4, and TRBD1 matches 7 of the central bases. The germline V gene sets CDR1 to MDHEN and CDR2 to SYDVKM. Clipping removes 5 bases from V and 0 bases from J, with 3 as the unmatched junction base count. From its cysteine to its phenylalanine, the CDR3 spans 15 amino acids. The only DNA kept is the CDR3, 45 bases in frame from the first base.